Listed here are 12 T cell receptor beta chains from one sample, sequenced in a study of cytomegalovirus exposure and HLA in healthy donors. Use of 60 Vbeta and 13 Jbeta primers characterized the PCR. The data were produced by immunoSEQ multiplex PCR, yet TCRdb's version contains in-frame clones alone and is incomplete. The table lists roughly 120,000 clones, roughly four fifths of them singletons. The specimen sequenced was PBMCs. These receptors originate from a woman under 40 in good health and CMV-seropositive.

The chain employs TRBV4-1 and TRBJ2-5, with TRBD1 as a possible D gene (5 bases). V was cut by 5 bases and J by 4 bases, with 17 bases left in between. Germline CDR1 MGHRA, CDR2 YSYEKL. The CDR3 is 15 residues long. The CDR3 loop reads CASSSRAGLRETQYF. The CDR3 region has the DNA TGCGCCAGCAGCTCCAGGGCAGGGCTTCGAGAGACCCAGTACTTC.

This clone has only a few counts. This sequence joins TRBV21-1 and TRBJ2-5; the table gives TRBD1 as D, unverified against the DNA. TRBV21-1 is a recognized pseudogene. CDR3 length: 17 residues. CDR3 sequence (DNA): TGTGCCAGCAGCAAAGCCGATGGGGGCAAGTACCAAGAGACCCAGTACTTC. This gives the protein CASSKADGGKYQETQYF.

This clone was recorded only once. V usage is TRBV11-1 and J usage is TRBJ2-7, with D perhaps matching TRBD2 (6 bases). The CDR3 totals 15 residues. The V gene lost 4 bases and the J gene lost 5 bases, with 18 bases spanning the gap. The germline V gene has CDR1 SGHAT and CDR2 FQDESV (reference sequence). This CDR3 reads CASSSHPGGGNEQYF. Here the CDR3 DNA reads TGTGCCAGCAGCTCTCACCCAGGCGGCGGGAACGAGCAGTACTTC.

This chain connects TRBV7-2 to TRBJ1-1, with a tentative D call TRBD1 (5 bases). The CDR3 is 14 amino acids. Germline V CDR1 and CDR2: SGHTA, FQGNSA. The germline V and J ends were trimmed by 5 bases and 4 bases, with 14 bases remaining between them. This chain's CDR3 is CASSPSLGGTEAFF. In DNA form, the CDR3 reads TGTGCCAGCAGCCCCTCGTTGGGGGGCACTGAAGCTTTCTTT. Based on the CDR3 plus reference TRBV7-2 and TRBJ1-1, the full variable domain is GAGVSQSPSNKVTEKGKDVELRCDPISGHTALYWYRQSLGQGLEFLIYFQGNSAPDKSGLPSDRFSAERTGGSVSTLTIQRTQQEDSAVYLCASSPSLGGTEAFFGQGTRLTVV.

The chain links TRBV2 to TRBJ2-4; 10 positions match TRBD1. The J segment lost 6 bases and the V segment lost 11 bases, leaving 4 bases of the junction unmatched. The length of the CDR3 is 12 residues. The germline gives CDR1 SNHLY, CDR2 FYNNEI. CDR3 in DNA: TGTGCCGGGACAGGGGAAGGAAACATTCAGTACTTC. It yields the protein CAGTGEGNIQYF.

The V and J genes are TRBV4-3 and TRBJ2-2; 9 nucleotides agree with TRBD1. J lost 4 bases, V lost 0 bases, and 6 bases had no gene match. CDR3 length: 17 residues. The germline gives CDR1 LGHNA, CDR2 YSLEER. The CDR3 here is CASSQEGQGLFTGELFF. The CDR3 coding sequence is TGCGCCAGCAGCCAAGAGGGACAGGGATTGTTCACCGGGGAGCTGTTTTTT.

This chain uses TRBV14 with TRBJ2-5; D may be TRBD2 (5 bases). This CDR3 has 15 residues. Trimming took off 0 bases at V and 2 bases at J, with 10 bases between the two ends. Germline V gives CDR1 SGHDN, CDR2 FVKESK. The CDR3 reads CASSQDTGGQETQYF. The CDR3 DNA is TGTGCCAGCAGCCAAGATACGGGCGGGCAAGAGACCCAGTACTTC.

The V and J genes are TRBV9 and TRBJ2-2; D is perhaps TRBD2 (5 bases). Germline V gene lookup returns CDR1 SGDLS and CDR2 YYNGEE. The CDR3 has 15 amino acids. V dropped 6 bases and J dropped 0 bases, with 12 bases sitting between them. CDR3 bases: TGTGCCAGCACCCGGGATGTCGCGAACACCGGGGAGCTGTTTTTT. Residues: CASTRDVANTGELFF. The variable domain in full, completed from reference TRBV9 and TRBJ2-2, reads DSGVTQTPKHLITATGQRVTLRCSPRSGDLSVYWYQQSLDQGLQFLIQYYNGEERAKGNILERFSAQQFPDLHSELNLSSLELGDSALYFCASTRDVANTGELFFGEGSRLTVL.

V gene TRBV29-1 combines with J gene TRBJ2-5, with TRBD2 matching over 11 bases. Germline CDR1 and CDR2: SQVTM and ANQGSEA. The CDR3 has 17 residues. J was trimmed by 5 bases and V by 7 bases; bases with no gene match: 18. For the CDR3, the DNA is TGCAGCGCCCGGACTGGTGCTAGCGGGGGGCCTCTGGAGACCCAGTACTTC. Translating gives CSARTGASGGPLETQYF.

The V and J genes are TRBV5-1 and TRBJ2-1; 9 bases fit TRBD2. J was trimmed by 3 bases and V by 2 bases; bases with no gene match: 6. Looked up from germline, CDR1 is SGHRS and CDR2 is YFSETQ. This CDR3 has 16 amino acids. This chain's CDR3 is CASSFPSGVVYNEQFF. In DNA, the CDR3 is TGCGCCAGCAGCTTTCCTAGCGGGGTCGTCTACAATGAGCAGTTCTTC. The whole variable domain, remainder taken from reference TRBV5-1 and TRBJ2-1, is KAGVTQTPRYLIKTRGQQVTLSCSPISGHRSVSWYQQTPGQGLQFLFEYFSETQRNKGNFPGRFSGRQFSNSRSEMNVSTLELGDSALYLCASSFPSGVVYNEQFFGPGTRLTVL.

The sample holds a few counts of this clone. The J gene is TRBJ2-1, the V gene TRBV30, with 8 bases matching TRBD1. CDR1 and CDR2 from the germline V gene are GTSNPN and SVGIG (reference sequence). Trimming took 7 bases from V and 4 from J; bases not matched to a gene: 6. CDR3 length: 13 residues. The chain's CDR3 is CAYGQGLYNEQFF. The CDR3 coding sequence is TGTGCCTACGGACAGGGACTTTACAATGAGCAGTTCTTC.

This chain connects TRBV27 to TRBJ1-6, with D unresolved. This CDR3 has 14 residues. The germline gives CDR1 MNHEY, CDR2 SMNVEV (reference sequence). Trimming took off 3 bases at V and 11 bases at J, with 14 bases between the two ends. Written as DNA, the CDR3 is TGTGCCAGCAGTTTTTCAGGCCCCCGGCCACCCCTCCACTTT. It specifies CASSFSGPRPPLHF.